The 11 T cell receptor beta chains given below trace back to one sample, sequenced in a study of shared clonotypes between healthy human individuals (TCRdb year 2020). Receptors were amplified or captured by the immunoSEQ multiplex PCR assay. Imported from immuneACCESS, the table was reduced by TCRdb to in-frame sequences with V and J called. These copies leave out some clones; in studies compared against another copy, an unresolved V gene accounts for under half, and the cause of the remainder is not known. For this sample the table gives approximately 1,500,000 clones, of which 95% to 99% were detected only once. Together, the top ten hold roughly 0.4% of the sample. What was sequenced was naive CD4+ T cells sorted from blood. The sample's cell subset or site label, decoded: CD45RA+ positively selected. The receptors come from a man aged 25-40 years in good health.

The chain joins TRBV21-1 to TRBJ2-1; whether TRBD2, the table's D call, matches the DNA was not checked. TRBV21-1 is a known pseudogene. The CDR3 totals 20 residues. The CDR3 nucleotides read TGTGCCAGCAGCAAAGGTCGGGCTAGCGGGCGAAGAACTATCTACAATGAGCAGTTCTTC. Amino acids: CASSKGRASGRRTIYNEQFF.

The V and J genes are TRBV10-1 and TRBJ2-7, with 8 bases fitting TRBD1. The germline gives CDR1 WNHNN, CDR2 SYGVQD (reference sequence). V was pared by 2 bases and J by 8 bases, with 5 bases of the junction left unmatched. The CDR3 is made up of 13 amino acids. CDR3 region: CASSEAGGAKQYF. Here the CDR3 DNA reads TGCGCCAGCAGTGAGGCAGGGGGCGCGAAGCAGTACTTC.

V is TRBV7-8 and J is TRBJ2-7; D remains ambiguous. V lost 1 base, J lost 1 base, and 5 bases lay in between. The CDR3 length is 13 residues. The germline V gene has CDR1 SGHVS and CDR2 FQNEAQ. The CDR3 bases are TGTGCCAGCAGCTTAGTTCTGTCCTACGAGCAGTACTTC. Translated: CASSLVLSYEQYF.

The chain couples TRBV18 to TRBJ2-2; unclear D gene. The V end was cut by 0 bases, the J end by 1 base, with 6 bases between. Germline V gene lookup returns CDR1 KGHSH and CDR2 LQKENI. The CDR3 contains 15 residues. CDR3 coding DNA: TGTGCCAGCTCACCACCGTCCCTGAACACCGGGGAGCTGTTTTTT. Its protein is CASSPPSLNTGELFF.

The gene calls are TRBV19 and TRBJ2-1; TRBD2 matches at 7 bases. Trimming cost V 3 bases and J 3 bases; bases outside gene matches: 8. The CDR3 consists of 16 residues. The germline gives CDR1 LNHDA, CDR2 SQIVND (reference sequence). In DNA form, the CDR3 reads TGTGCCAGTAGTATGGTAGGGAGGGCCGTCTACAATGAGCAGTTCTTC. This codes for CASSMVGRAVYNEQFF.

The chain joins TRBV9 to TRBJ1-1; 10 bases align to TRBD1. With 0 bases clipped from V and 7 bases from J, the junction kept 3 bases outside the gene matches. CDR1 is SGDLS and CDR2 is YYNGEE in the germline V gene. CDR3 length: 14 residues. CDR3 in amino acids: CASSVDGTGDEAFF. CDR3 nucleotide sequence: TGTGCCAGCAGCGTAGATGGGACAGGGGATGAAGCTTTCTTT. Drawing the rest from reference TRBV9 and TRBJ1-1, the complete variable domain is DSGVTQTPKHLITATGQRVTLRCSPRSGDLSVYWYQQSLDQGLQFLIQYYNGEERAKGNILERFSAQQFPDLHSELNLSSLELGDSALYFCASSVDGTGDEAFFGQGTRLTVV.

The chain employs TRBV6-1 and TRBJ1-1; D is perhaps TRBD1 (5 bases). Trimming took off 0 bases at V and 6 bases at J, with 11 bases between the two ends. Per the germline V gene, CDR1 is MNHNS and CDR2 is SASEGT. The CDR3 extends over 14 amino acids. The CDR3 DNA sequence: TGTGCCAGCAGTGAAGCGTTGTGGGGGGCTGAAGCTTTCTTT. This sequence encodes CASSEALWGAEAFF.

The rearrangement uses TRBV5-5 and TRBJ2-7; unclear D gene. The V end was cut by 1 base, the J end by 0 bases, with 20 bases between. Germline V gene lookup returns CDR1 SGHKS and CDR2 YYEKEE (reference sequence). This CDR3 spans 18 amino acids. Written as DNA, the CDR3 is TGTGCCAGCAGCTTGAGGGCAGCCAATTTGTATAGCTCCTACGAGCAGTACTTC. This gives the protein CASSLRAANLYSSYEQYF.

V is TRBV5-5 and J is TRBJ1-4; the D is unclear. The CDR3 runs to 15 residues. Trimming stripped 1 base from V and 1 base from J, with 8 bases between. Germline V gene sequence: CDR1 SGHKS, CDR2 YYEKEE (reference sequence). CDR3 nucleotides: TGTGCCAGCAGCTTGCCCCAGTTAACTAATGAAAAACTGTTTTTT. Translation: CASSLPQLTNEKLFF. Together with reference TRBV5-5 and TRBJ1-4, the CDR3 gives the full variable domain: DAGVTQSPTHLIKTRGQQVTLRCSPISGHKSVSWYQQVLGQGPQFIFQYYEKEERGRGNFPDRFSARQFPNYSSELNVNALLLGDSALYLCASSLPQLTNEKLFFGSGTQLSVL.

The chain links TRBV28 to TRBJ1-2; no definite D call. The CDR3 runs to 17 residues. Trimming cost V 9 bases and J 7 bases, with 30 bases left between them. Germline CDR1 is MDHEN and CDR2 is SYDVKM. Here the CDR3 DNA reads TGTGCCAGTACTCCGGACGGTATAACATTCCAACTATTTGGCTACACCTTC. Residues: CASTPDGITFQLFGYTF.

CDR3 region: CASGFRETQYF. For the CDR3, the DNA is TGTGCCAGTGGGTTTCGAGAGACCCAGTACTTC. This chain connects TRBV19 to TRBJ2-5; no reliable D call. This CDR3 is built from 11 residues. Looked up from germline, CDR1 is LNHDA and CDR2 is SQIVND (reference sequence). Trimming removed 8 bases from V and 4 bases from J, with 8 bases in between.